The source of this T cell receptor (beta chain) is a study of blood T cell repertoires in COVID-19. Overall study context: Sources were T cells, B-cell-depleted T cells, or PBMCs; the material itself was cDNA or gDNA.

TCRdb's copy holds only in-frame clones and misses some; the assay was immunoSEQ multiplex PCR. The sample records 110,000 to 150,000 clones, 86% being singletons. The study drew participants aged about 18 to 89 years from roughly 25 US areas. Germline CDR1 reads LGHNT; CDR2 reads FRNRAP. V shed 7 bases and J 6 bases; nucleotides not matched to a gene: 9. CDR3 length equals 13 residues. Sequenced material: PBMCs or T cells enriched from blood (not recorded which). This chain joins TRBV12-5 and TRBJ2-7; TRBD1 matches at 7 bases. This TCR was recovered from a man aged 45-60 years who had recovered from COVID-19. CDR3: CASARDSGSEQYF. The DNA for the CDR3 is TGTGCTAGTGCCCGGGACAGTGGAAGCGAGCAGTACTTC.